The TCR beta chain under discussion was sequenced for a study of blood T cells in healthy people across ages. A J-beta primer mix and a sample-barcoded 5' primer were used in a second PCR of about 7 to 12 cycles. TCRdb recomputed calls from the 5' RACE reads with MiXCR, one row per CDR3 protein. The sample includes more than 1.4 million distinct CDR3 sequences, around 39% seen only once; the top ten take 7.9%. Trimming took 6 bases from V and 11 from J, leaving 19 bases between them. The CDR3 loop spans 13 amino acids. Collection of roughly 10 milliliters of peripheral blood was performed for each donor. Turning to this clonotype: What it recognizes is unknown.

Findings of the study overall: When set beside aged donors, long-lived donors presented more naive CD4+ cells and higher diversity. Among T cells, TCR beta diversity per million cells dropped roughly linearly as age rose.

This TCR derives from a woman under 30 in good health. The sample taken for sequencing was blood. The genes are TRBV12-3 or TRBV12-4 and TRBJ1-2; possibly TRBD1 for D (5 bases). CDR3 nucleotide sequence: TGTGCCAGCAGGGTAACGGGGGACTTGGGGTACACCTTC. This translates into CASRVTGDLGYTF.